The rows below give T cell receptor beta chains drawn from one sample of a study of cytomegalovirus exposure and HLA in healthy donors. Profiling relied on immunoSEQ multiplex PCR, and the TCRdb table lists in-frame clones only, not all of them. The repertoire holds around 90,000 clones, with 85% as singletons. Sequencing was performed on PBMCs. These TCRs come from a man aged 35-49 years in good health and CMV-seropositive. The CDR3 runs from the conserved cysteine through the conserved F or W. D genes are given only for firm matches. A clone size is listed for some rows: how often the clone was seen (once, few, many), or a class if it is expanded.

D gene: -; clone size: -; J gene: TRBJ2-2; V gene: TRBV29-1; CDR3 DNA: TGCAGCGGATCCCGGGGTTCGGACACCGGGGAGCTGTTTTTT; CDR3 protein: CSGSRGSDTGELFF
D gene: -; clone size: -; J gene: TRBJ1-1; V gene: TRBV18; CDR3 DNA: TGTGCCAGCTCACCATCAGGGTTGAACACTGAAGCTTTCTTT; CDR3 protein: CASSPSGLNTEAFF
D gene: TRBD1; clone size: -; J gene: TRBJ2-1; V gene: TRBV6-1; CDR3 DNA: TGTGCCAGCAGTACGGACAGGGGGCGTGCCAATGAGCAGTTCTTC; CDR3 protein: CASSTDRGRANEQFF
D gene: TRBD1; clone size: -; J gene: TRBJ2-5; V gene: TRBV29-1; CDR3 DNA: TGCAGCGCCCCGACAGGGGATTCCGAGACCCAGTACTTC; CDR3 protein: CSAPTGDSETQYF
D gene: TRBD1; clone size: few; J gene: TRBJ1-2; V gene: TRBV25-1; CDR3 DNA: TGTGCCAGCAGTGAACACGGGACAGGGCCTGGCTACACCTTC; CDR3 protein: CASSEHGTGPGYTF
D gene: -; clone size: -; J gene: TRBJ1-1; V gene: TRBV28; CDR3 DNA: TGTGCCAGCAGTCGGCGGACAAATTTGAACACTGAAGCTTTCTTT; CDR3 protein: CASSRRTNLNTEAFF
D gene: -; clone size: -; J gene: TRBJ1-2; V gene: TRBV5-1; CDR3 DNA: TGCGCCAGCAGCCTACAGGGCTATGGCTACACCTTC; CDR3 protein: CASSLQGYGYTF
D gene: -; clone size: -; J gene: TRBJ1-1; V gene: TRBV6-5; CDR3 DNA: TGTGCCAGCAGTTACCCTGGACAGCCGAACACTGAAGCTTTCTTT; CDR3 protein: CASSYPGQPNTEAFF
D gene: -; clone size: -; J gene: TRBJ2-7; V gene: TRBV14; CDR3 DNA: TGTGCCAGCAGCCAAGAAATCCGAGGAAGGAACGAGCAGTACTTC; CDR3 protein: CASSQEIRGRNEQYF
D gene: -; clone size: -; J gene: TRBJ1-5; V gene: TRBV19; CDR3 DNA: TGTGCCAGTAATTTGGACACGGGCAATCAGCCCCAGCATTTT; CDR3 protein: CASNLDTGNQPQHF
D gene: TRBD1; clone size: -; J gene: TRBJ1-2; V gene: TRBV5-1; CDR3 DNA: TGCGCCAGCAGCTCGGACAGGGACTTCGGCTACACCTTC; CDR3 protein: CASSSDRDFGYTF
D gene: TRBD1; clone size: -; J gene: TRBJ1-4; V gene: TRBV6-5; CDR3 DNA: TGTGCCAGCAAGACAGGGGGAAGTGAAAAACTGTTTTTT; CDR3 protein: CASKTGGSEKLFF
D gene: -; clone size: -; J gene: TRBJ1-6; V gene: TRBV14; CDR3 DNA: TGTGCCAGCAGCCAAGAGGCGAGGAATTCACCCCTCCACTTT; CDR3 protein: CASSQEARNSPLHF
D gene: TRBD2; clone size: -; J gene: TRBJ2-6; V gene: TRBV6-5; CDR3 DNA: TGTGCCAGCAGTTATTCGGGAGGGGCAGGGGCCAACGTCCTGACTTTC; CDR3 protein: CASSYSGGAGANVLTF
D gene: -; clone size: -; J gene: TRBJ2-5; V gene: TRBV10-2; CDR3 DNA: TGCGCCAGCAGTGAGTCGGAAGCCGCGGCCCAGTACTTC; CDR3 protein: CASSESEAAAQYF
D gene: TRBD1; clone size: -; J gene: TRBJ1-1; V gene: TRBV28; CDR3 DNA: TGTGCCAGCAGTTTGGGGACAGGGAAGTGGAACACTGAAGCTTTCTTT; CDR3 protein: CASSLGTGKWNTEAFF
D gene: -; clone size: -; J gene: TRBJ1-1; V gene: TRBV5-6; CDR3 DNA: TGTGCCAGCAGCTGGACAAGCTCCTTGAACACTGAAGCTTTCTTT; CDR3 protein: CASSWTSSLNTEAFF
D gene: TRBD1; clone size: -; J gene: TRBJ2-7; V gene: TRBV4-1; CDR3 DNA: TGCGCCAGCAGCCAAGATTTTGGGACAGCGAGCTCCTACGAGCAGTACTTC; CDR3 protein: CASSQDFGTASSYEQYF
D gene: TRBD1; clone size: -; J gene: TRBJ2-2; V gene: TRBV5-1; CDR3 DNA: TGCGCCAGCAGCCTCGGACAGGGGTCGTCCGGGGAGCTGTTTTTT; CDR3 protein: CASSLGQGSSGELFF
D gene: TRBD2; clone size: -; J gene: TRBJ2-3; V gene: TRBV7-2; CDR3 DNA: TGTGCCAGCAGCCTGGTCCCCTCGGCGGGGGGGCCCCATACGCAGTATTTT; CDR3 protein: CASSLVPSAGGPHTQYF
D gene: TRBD1; clone size: -; J gene: TRBJ2-2; V gene: TRBV9; CDR3 DNA: TGTGCCAGCAGCCCCCACCCGGGGACAGGGCCCGGGGAGCTGTTTTTT; CDR3 protein: CASSPHPGTGPGELFF
D gene: -; clone size: -; J gene: TRBJ2-7; V gene: TRBV10-3; CDR3 DNA: TGTGCCATCAGTGCGGACTTCGCTCTCTACGAGCAGTACTTC; CDR3 protein: CAISADFALYEQYF
D gene: -; clone size: -; J gene: TRBJ2-7; V gene: TRBV14; CDR3 DNA: TGTGCCAGCAGCCAAGGCCAGGGTAGCGAGCAGTACTTC; CDR3 protein: CASSQGQGSEQYF
D gene: TRBD1; clone size: -; J gene: TRBJ1-2; V gene: TRBV7-2; CDR3 DNA: TGTGCCAGCAACTCAAATGGACAGGGAGGTGGCTACACCTTC; CDR3 protein: CASNSNGQGGGYTF
D gene: TRBD2; clone size: -; J gene: TRBJ2-7; V gene: TRBV10-3; CDR3 DNA: TGTGCCATCGGAGCGGGAGATAAATACGAGCAGTACTTC; CDR3 protein: CAIGAGDKYEQYF
D gene: TRBD2; clone size: -; J gene: TRBJ2-3; V gene: TRBV4-2; CDR3 DNA: TGTGCCAGCAGCCACACGGGAGGGCCGAGCACAGATACGCAGTATTTT; CDR3 protein: CASSHTGGPSTDTQYF
D gene: TRBD2; clone size: -; J gene: TRBJ2-3; V gene: TRBV19; CDR3 DNA: TGTGCCAGTAGGAAGCGGGGGGACCAAGATACGCAGTATTTT; CDR3 protein: CASRKRGDQDTQYF
D gene: -; clone size: -; J gene: TRBJ1-5; V gene: TRBV28; CDR3 DNA: TGTGCCAGCAGTCTCCGGGAGAGCAATCAGCCCCAGCATTTT; CDR3 protein: CASSLRESNQPQHF
D gene: TRBD2; clone size: -; J gene: TRBJ2-7; V gene: TRBV5-1; CDR3 DNA: TGCGCCTCTAGCCGGGGGGAGGGCCGGTTTGAGCAGTACTTC; CDR3 protein: CASSRGEGRFEQYF
D gene: -; clone size: -; J gene: TRBJ2-2; V gene: TRBV20-1; CDR3 DNA: TGCAGTGCTCCTAGGGGCGGGGAGCTGTTTTTT; CDR3 protein: CSAPRGGELFF
D gene: -; clone size: -; J gene: TRBJ2-2; V gene: TRBV7-8; CDR3 DNA: TGTGCCAGCAGACTTAGCGGGAACACCGGGGAGCTGTTTTTT; CDR3 protein: CASRLSGNTGELFF
D gene: -; clone size: -; J gene: TRBJ2-7; V gene: TRBV5-1; CDR3 DNA: TGCGCCAGCAGCTTCGGACAAAACCTCGAGCAGTACTTC; CDR3 protein: CASSFGQNLEQYF
D gene: -; clone size: once; J gene: TRBJ2-5; V gene: TRBV6-1; CDR3 DNA: TGTGCCAGCTCAAAGAGATACCAAGAGACCCAGTACTTC; CDR3 protein: CASSKRYQETQYF
D gene: -; clone size: -; J gene: TRBJ1-5; V gene: TRBV4-1; CDR3 DNA: TGCGCCAGCAGCCAAGCGGGCGGGGGGAATCAGCCCCAGCATTTT; CDR3 protein: CASSQAGGGNQPQHF
D gene: -; clone size: -; J gene: TRBJ1-2; V gene: TRBV19; CDR3 DNA: TGTGCCAGTAGTGCACAGGGATATAGTGGCTACACCTTC; CDR3 protein: CASSAQGYSGYTF
D gene: TRBD1; clone size: few; J gene: TRBJ2-7; V gene: TRBV28; CDR3 DNA: TGTGCCAGTCGGACAGGGCGCCCCTACGAGCAGTACTTC; CDR3 protein: CASRTGRPYEQYF
D gene: TRBD2; clone size: -; J gene: TRBJ2-2; V gene: TRBV9; CDR3 DNA: TGTGCCAGCAGCGTAGCCCCTGGCGGGAGAAACACCGGGGAGCTGTTTTTT; CDR3 protein: CASSVAPGGRNTGELFF
D gene: -; clone size: -; J gene: TRBJ2-3; V gene: TRBV6-1; CDR3 DNA: TGTGCCAGCAGTGAATTCGCCGGACAGAACACAGATACGCAGTATTTT; CDR3 protein: CASSEFAGQNTDTQYF
D gene: TRBD2; clone size: -; J gene: TRBJ2-5; V gene: TRBV5-5; CDR3 DNA: TGTGCCTGCAGCGCGGCCGGGACTAGCGGGATTGAGACCCAGTACTTC; CDR3 protein: CACSAAGTSGIETQYF
D gene: TRBD1; clone size: once; J gene: TRBJ2-3; V gene: TRBV7-7; CDR3 DNA: TGTGCTAGCAGCTCGGACAGGGGGGATACGCAGTATTTT; CDR3 protein: CASSSDRGDTQYF
D gene: TRBD1; clone size: -; J gene: TRBJ2-7; V gene: TRBV19; CDR3 DNA: TGTGCCAGTAGTACAGGGGGCGCTTACGAGCAGTACTTC; CDR3 protein: CASSTGGAYEQYF
D gene: -; clone size: -; J gene: TRBJ1-5; V gene: TRBV18; CDR3 DNA: TGTGCCAGCTCACCCCGGACCCTTCAGGGAACCAATCAGCCCCAGCATTTT; CDR3 protein: CASSPRTLQGTNQPQHF
D gene: TRBD1; clone size: -; J gene: TRBJ2-7; V gene: TRBV28; CDR3 DNA: TGTGCCAGCAGGGGACAGGCCCACTACGAGCAGTACTTC; CDR3 protein: CASRGQAHYEQYF
D gene: -; clone size: -; J gene: TRBJ1-2; V gene: TRBV6-6; CDR3 DNA: TGTGCCATCCGGGCTAACTATGGCTACACCTTC; CDR3 protein: CAIRANYGYTF
D gene: TRBD1; clone size: -; J gene: TRBJ2-2; V gene: TRBV7-2; CDR3 DNA: TGTGCCAGCAGCCAAGGGGGGACAGGGGTTACCGGGGAGCTGTTTTTT; CDR3 protein: CASSQGGTGVTGELFF
D gene: TRBD2; clone size: -; J gene: TRBJ2-7; V gene: TRBV6-1; CDR3 DNA: TGTGCCAGCGCAGCGGGGAGGAGCTCCTACGAGCAGTACTTC; CDR3 protein: CASAAGRSSYEQYF
D gene: -; clone size: -; J gene: TRBJ2-7; V gene: TRBV10-3; CDR3 DNA: TGTGCCATCAGTGATCAGAATAACTACGAGCAGTACTTC; CDR3 protein: CAISDQNNYEQYF
D gene: TRBD1; clone size: -; J gene: TRBJ2-7; V gene: TRBV9; CDR3 DNA: TGTGCCAGCAGCGTAGATCGGGGACAGGGGGTTGGCGAGCAGTACTTC; CDR3 protein: CASSVDRGQGVGEQYF
D gene: TRBD1; clone size: once; J gene: TRBJ2-6; V gene: TRBV6-5; CDR3 DNA: TGTGCCAACGGACAGGGGCCCTCTGGGGCCAACGTCCTGACTTTC; CDR3 protein: CANGQGPSGANVLTF
D gene: TRBD2; clone size: once; J gene: TRBJ2-5; V gene: TRBV4-2; CDR3 DNA: TGTGCCAGCAGCCAAGAGGGGACTAGCGGGGGGCACCAAGAGACCCAGTACTTC; CDR3 protein: CASSQEGTSGGHQETQYF
D gene: -; clone size: -; J gene: TRBJ2-1; V gene: TRBV10-3; CDR3 DNA: TGTGCCATCAGTGAGTCGGGCAGCTCCTACAATGAGCAGTTCTTC; CDR3 protein: CAISESGSSYNEQFF
D gene: -; clone size: once; J gene: TRBJ2-5; V gene: TRBV5-1; CDR3 DNA: TGCGCCAGCAGCCAAGGCCTGGGGCGTCAAGAGACCCAGTACTTC; CDR3 protein: CASSQGLGRQETQYF
D gene: TRBD2; clone size: once; J gene: TRBJ2-7; V gene: TRBV10-1; CDR3 DNA: TGCGCCAGCAGTGAGACGGTAGCGGGAGGATATGAGCAATACTTC; CDR3 protein: CASSETVAGGYEQYF
D gene: TRBD1; clone size: once; J gene: TRBJ1-5; V gene: TRBV19; CDR3 DNA: TGTGCCAGTAGTGAAGGACAGGGGGCTCCTACTCAGCCCCAGCATTTT; CDR3 protein: CASSEGQGAPTQPQHF
D gene: -; clone size: -; J gene: TRBJ1-6; V gene: TRBV11-2; CDR3 DNA: TGTGCCAACAGCTTAGTACAGGGTCTTTTTTCACCTCTCCACTTT; CDR3 protein: CANSLVQGLFSPLHF